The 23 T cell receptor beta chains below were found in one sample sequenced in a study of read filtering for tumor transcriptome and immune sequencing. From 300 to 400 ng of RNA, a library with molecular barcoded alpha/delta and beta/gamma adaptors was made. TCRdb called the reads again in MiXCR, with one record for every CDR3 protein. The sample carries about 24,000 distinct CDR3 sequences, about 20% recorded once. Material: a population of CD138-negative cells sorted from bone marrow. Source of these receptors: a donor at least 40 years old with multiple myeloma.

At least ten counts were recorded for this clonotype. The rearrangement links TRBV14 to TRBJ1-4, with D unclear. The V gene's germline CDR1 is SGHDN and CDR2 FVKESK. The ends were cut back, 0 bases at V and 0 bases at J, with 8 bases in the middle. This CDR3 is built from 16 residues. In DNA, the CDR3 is TGTGCCAGCAGCCAAGATGTGAGGGCAACTAATGAAAAACTGTTTTTT. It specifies CASSQDVRATNEKLFF.

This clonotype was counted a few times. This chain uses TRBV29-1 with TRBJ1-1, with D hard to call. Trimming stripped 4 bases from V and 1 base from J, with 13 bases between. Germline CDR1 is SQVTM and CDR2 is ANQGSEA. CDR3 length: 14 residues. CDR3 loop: CSVAGYRGNTEAFF. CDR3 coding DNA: TGCAGCGTTGCGGGATATCGGGGGAACACTGAAGCTTTCTTT.

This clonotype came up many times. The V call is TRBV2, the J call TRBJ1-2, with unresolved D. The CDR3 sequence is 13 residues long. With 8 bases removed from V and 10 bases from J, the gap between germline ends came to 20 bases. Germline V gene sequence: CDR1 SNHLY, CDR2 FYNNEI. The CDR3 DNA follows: TGTGCCAGCTTCGGGAGGACTAATGATTTCTACACCTTC. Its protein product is CASFGRTNDFYTF.

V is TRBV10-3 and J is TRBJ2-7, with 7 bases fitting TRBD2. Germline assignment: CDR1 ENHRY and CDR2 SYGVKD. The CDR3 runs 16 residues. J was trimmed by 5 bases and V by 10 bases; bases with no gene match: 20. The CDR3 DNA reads TGTGCCACCAGCAAACCGCCCGGGGGGAACGCCCACGAGCAGTACTTC. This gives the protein CATSKPPGGNAHEQYF.

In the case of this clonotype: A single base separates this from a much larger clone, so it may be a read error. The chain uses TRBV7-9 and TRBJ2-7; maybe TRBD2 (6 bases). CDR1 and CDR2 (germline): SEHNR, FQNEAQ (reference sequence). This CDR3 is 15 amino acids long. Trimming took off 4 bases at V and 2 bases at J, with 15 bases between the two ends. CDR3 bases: TGTGCCAGCAGCTCTCCGGGACGGGGGACCTACGAGCAGTACTTC. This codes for CASSSPGRGTYEQYF.

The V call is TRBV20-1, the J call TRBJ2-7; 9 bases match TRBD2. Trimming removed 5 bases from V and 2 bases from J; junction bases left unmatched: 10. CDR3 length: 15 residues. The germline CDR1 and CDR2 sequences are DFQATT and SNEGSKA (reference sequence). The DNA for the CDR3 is TGCAGTGCTCAAGACGGCGGGGGGGGAACCTACGAGCAGTACTTC. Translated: CSAQDGGGGTYEQYF.

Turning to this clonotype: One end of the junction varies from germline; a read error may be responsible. The CDR3, as DNA: TGTGCCATCAGTGACCGGACAGGGCCCTACAATGAGCAGTTTTTC. This translates into CAISDRTGPYNEQFF. This rearrangement joins TRBV10-3 to TRBJ2-1; 8 nucleotides align to TRBD1. There are 15 residues in the CDR3. Per the germline V gene, CDR1 is ENHRY and CDR2 is SYGVKD.

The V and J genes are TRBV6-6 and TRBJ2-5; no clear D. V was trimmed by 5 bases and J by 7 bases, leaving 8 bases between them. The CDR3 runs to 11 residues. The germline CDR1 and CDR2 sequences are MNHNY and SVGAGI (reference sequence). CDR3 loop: CASSPRWTQYF. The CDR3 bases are TGTGCCAGCAGTCCCCGATGGACCCAGTACTTC.

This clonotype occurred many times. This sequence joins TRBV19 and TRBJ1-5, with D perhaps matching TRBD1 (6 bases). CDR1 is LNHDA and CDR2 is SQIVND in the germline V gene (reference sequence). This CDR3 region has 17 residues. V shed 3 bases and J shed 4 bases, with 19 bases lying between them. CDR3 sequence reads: CASSILPQVTGNQPQHF. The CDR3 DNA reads TGTGCCAGTAGTATTTTGCCCCAGGTCACAGGGAATCAGCCCCAGCATTTT.

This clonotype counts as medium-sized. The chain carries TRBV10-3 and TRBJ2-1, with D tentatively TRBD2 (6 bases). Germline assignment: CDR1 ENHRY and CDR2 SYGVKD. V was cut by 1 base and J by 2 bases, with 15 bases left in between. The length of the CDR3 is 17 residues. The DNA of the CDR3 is TGTGCCATCAGTGAGTTAGGGCGGGGAACCCCCTACAATGAGCAGTTCTTC. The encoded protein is CAISELGRGTPYNEQFF.

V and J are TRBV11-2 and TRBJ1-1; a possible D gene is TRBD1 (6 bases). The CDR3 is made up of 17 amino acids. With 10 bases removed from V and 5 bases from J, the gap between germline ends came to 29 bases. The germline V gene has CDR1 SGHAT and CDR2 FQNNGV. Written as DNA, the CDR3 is TGTGCCAACAGACAAATTAGGGGGTCGACTCTTAAGACTGAAGCTTTCTTT. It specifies CANRQIRGSTLKTEAFF.

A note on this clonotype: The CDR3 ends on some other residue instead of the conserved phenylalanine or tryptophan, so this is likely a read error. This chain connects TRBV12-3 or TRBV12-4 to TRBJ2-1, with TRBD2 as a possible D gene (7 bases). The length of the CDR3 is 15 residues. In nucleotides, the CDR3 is TGTACCAGCAGTTTATGGGGGGGGCTAAACAATGAGCAGTTCCTC. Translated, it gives CTSSLWGGLNNEQFL.

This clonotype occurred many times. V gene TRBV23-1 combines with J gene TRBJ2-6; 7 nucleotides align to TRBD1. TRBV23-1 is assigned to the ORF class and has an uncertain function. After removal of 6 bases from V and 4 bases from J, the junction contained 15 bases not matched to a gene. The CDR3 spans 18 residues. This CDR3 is CASRPPQSTGLGANVLTF. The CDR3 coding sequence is TGCGCCAGCAGGCCACCGCAATCGACAGGGTTAGGGGCCAACGTCCTGACTTTC.

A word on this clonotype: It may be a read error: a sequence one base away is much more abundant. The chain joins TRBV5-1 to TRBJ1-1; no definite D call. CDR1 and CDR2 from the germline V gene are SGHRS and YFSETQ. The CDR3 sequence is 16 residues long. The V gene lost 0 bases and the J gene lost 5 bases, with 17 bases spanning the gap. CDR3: CASSLASLAKGTEAFF. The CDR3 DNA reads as TGCGCCAGCAGCTTGGCTTCCCTCGCCAAAGGGACTGAAGCTTTCTTT.

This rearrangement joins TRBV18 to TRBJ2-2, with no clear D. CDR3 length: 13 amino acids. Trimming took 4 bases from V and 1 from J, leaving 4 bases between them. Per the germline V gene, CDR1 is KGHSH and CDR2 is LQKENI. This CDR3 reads CASSHVNTGELFF. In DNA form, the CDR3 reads TGTGCCAGCTCACACGTGAACACCGGGGAGCTGTTTTTT. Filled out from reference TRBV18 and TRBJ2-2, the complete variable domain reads NAGVMQNPRHLVRRRGQEARLRCSPMKGHSHVYWYRQLPEEGLKFMVYLQKENIIDESGMPKERFSAEFPKEGPSILRIQQVVRGDSAAYFCASSHVNTGELFFGEGSRLTVL.

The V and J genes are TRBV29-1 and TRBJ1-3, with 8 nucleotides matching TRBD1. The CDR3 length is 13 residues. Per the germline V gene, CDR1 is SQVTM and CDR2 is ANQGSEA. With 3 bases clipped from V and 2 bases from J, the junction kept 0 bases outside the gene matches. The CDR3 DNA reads TGCAGCGTTGAGACAGGGGCTGGAAACACCATATATTTT. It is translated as CSVETGAGNTIYF.

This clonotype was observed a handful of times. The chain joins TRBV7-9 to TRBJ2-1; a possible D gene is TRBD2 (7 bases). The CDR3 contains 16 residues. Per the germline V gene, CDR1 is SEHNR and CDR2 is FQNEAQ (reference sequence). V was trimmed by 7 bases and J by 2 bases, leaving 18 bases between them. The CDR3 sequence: CASTRLDGGPYNEQFF. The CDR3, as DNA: TGTGCCAGCACCCGATTAGACGGGGGGCCCTACAATGAGCAGTTCTTC.

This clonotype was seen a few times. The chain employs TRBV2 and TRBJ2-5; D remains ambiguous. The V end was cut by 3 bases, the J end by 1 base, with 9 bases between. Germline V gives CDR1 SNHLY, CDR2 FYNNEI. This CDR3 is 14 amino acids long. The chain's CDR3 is CASSEEVTQETQYF. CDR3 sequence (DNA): TGTGCCAGCAGTGAGGAAGTCACCCAAGAGACCCAGTACTTC.

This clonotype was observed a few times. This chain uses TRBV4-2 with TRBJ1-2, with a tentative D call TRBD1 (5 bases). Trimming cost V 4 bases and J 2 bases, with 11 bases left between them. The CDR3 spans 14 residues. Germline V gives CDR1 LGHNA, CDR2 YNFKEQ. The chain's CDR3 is CASSPGFANYGYTF. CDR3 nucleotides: TGTGCCAGCAGCCCAGGGTTTGCAAACTATGGCTACACCTTC.

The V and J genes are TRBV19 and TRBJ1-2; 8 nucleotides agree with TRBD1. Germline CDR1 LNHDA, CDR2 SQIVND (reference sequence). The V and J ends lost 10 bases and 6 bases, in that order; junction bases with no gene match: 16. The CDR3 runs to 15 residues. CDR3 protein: CATGPGQGLEDGYTF. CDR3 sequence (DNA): TGTGCCACCGGACCCGGACAGGGACTAGAAGATGGCTACACCTTC.

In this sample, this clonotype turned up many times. CDR3 DNA sequence: TGCGCCAGCAGCTTGCGGGGATCAGAGACCCAGTACTTC. It codes for CASSLRGSETQYF. The rearrangement joins TRBV5-1 to TRBJ2-5; D may be TRBD2 (5 bases). Trimming stripped 1 base from V and 4 bases from J, with 8 bases between. The CDR3 totals 13 residues. Germline lookup yields CDR1 SGHRS and CDR2 YFSETQ.

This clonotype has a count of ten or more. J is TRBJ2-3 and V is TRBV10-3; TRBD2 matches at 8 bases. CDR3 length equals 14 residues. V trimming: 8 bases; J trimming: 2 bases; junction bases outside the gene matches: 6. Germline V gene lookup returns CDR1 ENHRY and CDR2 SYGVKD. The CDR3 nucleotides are TGTGCCATCTACAGCGGGGGAAACACAGATACGCAGTATTTT. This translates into CAIYSGGNTDTQYF.

The CDR3 spells CASSQFNQPQHF. The CDR3 region has the DNA TGTGCCAGCAGCCAATTTAATCAGCCCCAGCATTTT. The V call is TRBV14, the J call TRBJ1-5; no firm D call. From germline, CDR1 is SGHDN and CDR2 FVKESK. The germline V and J ends were trimmed by 2 bases and 4 bases, with 3 bases remaining between them. This CDR3 contains 12 residues. The full variable domain, its missing parts supplied by reference TRBV14 and TRBJ1-5, is EAGVTQFPSHSVIEKGQTVTLRCDPISGHDNLYWYRRVMGKEIKFLLHFVKESKQDESGMPNNRFLAERTGGTYSTLKVQPAELEDSGVYFCASSQFNQPQHFGDGTRLSIL.